A single sample is the source of the 10 T cell receptor beta chains below, sequenced in a study of beta chain features in type 1 diabetes. The investigators reverse transcribed all of the isolated RNA, so they sequenced expressed TCRB transcripts. Clones were read by immunoSEQ multiplex PCR, and TCRdb kept only the in-frame ones, dropping some. The sample has about 180,000 clones, less than 15% seen once. Sequenced: central memory CD4+ T cells from blood. The receptors here all came from a woman between 18 and 29 years old in good health.

The chain recombines TRBV4-2 with TRBJ2-7, with 8 bases fitting TRBD1. After removal of 3 bases from V and 4 bases from J, the junction contained 5 bases not matched to a gene. Germline V lookup: CDR1 LGHNA, CDR2 YNFKEQ. The CDR3 runs 14 residues. CDR3 amino acids: CASSQRDRGYEQYF. The CDR3 DNA sequence: TGTGCCAGCAGCCAGAGAGACAGGGGTTACGAGCAGTACTTC.

The chain is built from TRBV5-1 and TRBJ2-7; 7 bases fit TRBD1. The trim removed 1 base at V and 2 bases at J, leaving 6 bases unmatched. The CDR3 covers 15 residues. Germline-derived CDR1 and CDR2 are SGHRS and YFSETQ. CDR3 protein: CASSLSGTDTYEQYF. CDR3 sequence (DNA): TGCGCCAGCAGCTTGTCCGGGACAGACACCTACGAGCAGTACTTC.

This clone was recorded a few times. The CDR3 coding sequence is TGCAGCGGCGGGGACGCCGCCGGGGAGCTGTTTTTT. Encoded protein: CSGGDAAGELFF. The rearrangement links TRBV29-1 to TRBJ2-2, with a possible D match to TRBD2 (6 bases). The CDR3 has 12 residues. The germline gives CDR1 SQVTM, CDR2 ANQGSEA. V lost 7 bases, J lost 6 bases, and 12 bases lay in between.

The chain recombines TRBV25-1 with TRBJ2-4, with TRBD1 identical over 8 bases. Losses at the gene ends were 1 base for V and 5 bases for J; bases not matched to a gene: 4. This CDR3 is built from 15 residues. The V gene's germline CDR1 is MGHDK and CDR2 SYGVNS. The CDR3 region is CASSEWQGAENIQYF. The CDR3 region has the DNA TGTGCCAGCAGTGAATGGCAGGGGGCAGAAAACATTCAGTACTTC.

The chain couples TRBV21-1 to TRBJ2-7; the table's TRBD1 call for D was not verified on the DNA. TRBV21-1 is tagged as a pseudogene. This CDR3 contains 14 residues. For the CDR3, the DNA is TGTGCCAGCAGCAAACGGCAGGGCCTCTCCGAGCAGTACTTC. This encodes CASSKRQGLSEQYF.

The J gene is TRBJ2-7, the V gene TRBV6-5; 10 bases line up with TRBD1. The CDR3 loop spans 14 amino acids. Germline CDR1 and CDR2: MNHEY and SVGAGI. Trimming cost V 6 bases and J 5 bases; bases outside gene matches: 7. Here the CDR3 reads CASRKGQGGDEQYF. Written as DNA, the CDR3 is TGTGCCAGCAGAAAAGGACAGGGGGGAGACGAGCAGTACTTC.

This clone was detected a few times. The V and J genes are TRBV6-5 and TRBJ1-1; D ambiguous. The CDR3 extends over 14 amino acids. Deletions cut 5 bases from V and 4 bases from J, with 14 bases between. CDR1 is MNHEY, CDR2 SVGAGI, per germline. For the CDR3, the DNA is TGTGCCAGCAGTCCTGAGGAGGGCTCCACTGAAGCTTTCTTT. Translating gives CASSPEEGSTEAFF.

This clone was seen a few times. V usage is TRBV29-1 and J usage is TRBJ2-1; 10 bases are a match to TRBD1. From germline, CDR1 is SQVTM and CDR2 ANQGSEA. The junction had 2 bases not matched to a gene; V was cut back by 5 bases and J by 1 base. The CDR3 spans 14 residues. Written as DNA, the CDR3 is TGCAGCGTTCGGGACAGGGGTTCCTACAATGAGCAGTTCTTC. Translating gives CSVRDRGSYNEQFF.

The chain has TRBV29-1 and TRBJ1-1; 7 bases are shared with TRBD1. The CDR3 has 13 residues. In germline, CDR1 is SQVTM, CDR2 ANQGSEA. V lost 7 bases and J lost 4; bases outside the gene matches: 9. The CDR3 bases are TGCAGCGCTGGCGGGCAGGGGGTCACTGAAGCTTTCTTT. Amino acids: CSAGGQGVTEAFF.

Only a few counts were recorded for this clone. The chain has TRBV28 and TRBJ1-2; 8 positions agree with TRBD1. V shed 11 bases, J shed 4 bases, and the junction held 15 bases outside the gene matches. Germline V gene lookup returns CDR1 MDHEN and CDR2 SYDVKM. CDR3 length: 15 residues. CDR3 DNA: TGTGCCCACGTCGGGAGCCAGGGGGCCTCCTATGGCTACACCTTC. It is translated as CAHVGSQGASYGYTF.